Below, 21 T cell receptor beta chains from the same sample are listed, as sequenced in a study of T cell responses to AZD1222 COVID-19 vaccine. Assay: immunoSEQ multiplex PCR; the TCRdb copy retains only in-frame clones and omits some. The table has under 60,000 clones, around 84% seen once. Sequenced material: peripheral blood, taken on day 0 of AZD1222 vaccination. The receptor set was obtained from an adult in good health.

The genes are TRBV19 and TRBJ2-1, with D perhaps matching TRBD1 (5 bases). The V gene lost 10 bases and the J gene lost 9 bases, with 13 bases spanning the gap. The CDR3 runs 11 residues. CDR1 is LNHDA and CDR2 is SQIVND in the germline V gene (reference sequence). CDR3 nucleotide sequence: TGTGCCACCCGACAGTCGGGTGAGCAGTTCTTC. Amino acid sequence: CATRQSGEQFF.

This clone was counted a few times. The chain has TRBV7-8 and TRBJ2-1, with 13 bases that match TRBD2. Germline CDR1 is SGHVS and CDR2 is FQNEAQ. The CDR3 is 15 residues long. Germline trimming cut 5 bases from V and 7 bases from J; bases unmatched to any gene: 5. DNA of the CDR3: TGTGCCAGCAGCCCGACTAGCGGGAGGTTTAATGAGCAGTTCTTC. Amino acid sequence: CASSPTSGRFNEQFF.

The chain links TRBV3-1 (or the pseudogene TRBV3-2) to TRBJ1-3; 9 positions agree with TRBD1. Trimming at V came to 4 bases and at J to 4 bases, leaving 8 bases not matched to a gene. The CDR3 has 16 amino acids. CDR1 is LGHDT, CDR2 YNNKEL, per germline (reference sequence). For the CDR3, the DNA is TGTGCCAGCAGCCCTCAACAGGGGGCGCACGGAAACACCATATATTTT. Translated, it gives CASSPQQGAHGNTIYF.

V gene TRBV29-1 combines with J gene TRBJ1-1, with no clear D. Trimming took 1 base from V and 0 from J, leaving 3 bases between them. Germline V lookup: CDR1 SQVTM, CDR2 ANQGSEA. This CDR3 has 12 amino acids. CDR3 amino acids: CSVEGVNTEAFF. The CDR3 nucleotides read TGCAGCGTTGAAGGGGTGAACACTGAAGCTTTCTTT.

This clone was counted a single time. The rearrangement links TRBV28 to TRBJ1-5; the match to TRBD1 covers 7 bases. The CDR3 runs 13 residues. V was clipped by 5 bases and J by 7 bases; unmatched bases: 5. Germline CDR1 is MDHEN and CDR2 is SYDVKM. The CDR3 is CASSPDRDQPQHF. CDR3 DNA: TGTGCCAGCAGTCCCGACAGGGACCAGCCCCAGCATTTT. The full variable domain, with the rest looked up from reference TRBV28 and TRBJ1-5, is DVKVTQSSRYLVKRTGEKVFLECVQDMDHENMFWYRQDPGLGLRLIYFSYDVKMKEKGDIPEGYSVSREKKERFSLILESASTNQTSMYLCASSPDRDQPQHFGDGTRLSIL.

Sample share makes this clone medium-sized. This chain connects TRBV2 to TRBJ1-5, with D tentatively TRBD1 (6 bases). This CDR3 has 14 residues. Germline V lookup: CDR1 SNHLY, CDR2 FYNNEI. The V gene lost 4 bases and the J gene lost 1 base, with 8 bases spanning the gap. The CDR3 loop is CASSVGGSNQPQHF. In DNA form, the CDR3 reads TGTGCCAGCAGTGTAGGGGGAAGCAATCAGCCCCAGCATTTT.

This clone was detected once. The conserved phenylalanine or tryptophan normally closing the CDR3 is absent here, so this likely arose from a read error. This chain joins TRBV19 and TRBJ1-1, with D hard to call. TRBJ1-6 matches the DNA end more closely, so the J call is doubtful. CDR3 length equals 13 residues. The germline CDR1 and CDR2 sequences are LNHDA and SQIVND (reference sequence). For the CDR3, the DNA is TGTGCCAGTTCTTCCTCTGCCGGGATCCAACTCCACCTT. Translated, it gives CASSSSAGIQLHL.

The gene calls are TRBV7-8 and TRBJ2-2; a possible D gene is TRBD2 (5 bases). The V end was cut by 2 bases, the J end by 4 bases, with 11 bases between. Germline V gives CDR1 SGHVS, CDR2 FQNEAQ. The CDR3 has 15 amino acids. CDR3 sequence (DNA): TGTGCCAGCAGCTTATTACTAGTTGGCACCGGGGAGCTGTTTTTT. Its protein product is CASSLLLVGTGELFF.

This chain joins TRBV7-8 and TRBJ2-1, with D possibly being TRBD1 (6 bases). CDR3 length: 16 amino acids. V was pared by 3 bases and J by 2 bases, with 14 bases between. Per the germline V gene, CDR1 is SGHVS and CDR2 is FQNEAQ. The CDR3, as DNA: TGTGCCAGCAGCTTGTATACAGGGATTACCTACAATGAGCAGTTCTTC. Translated: CASSLYTGITYNEQFF.

V usage is TRBV9 and J usage is TRBJ2-3; 7 nucleotides agree with TRBD2. Germline V lookup: CDR1 SGDLS, CDR2 YYNGEE. The CDR3 length is 15 residues. Unmatched junction bases numbered 6, after V lost 3 bases and J lost 2 bases. The CDR3 DNA reads as TGTGCCAGCAGCGGGAAAGCGGGACCCACAGATACGCAGTATTTT. Protein: CASSGKAGPTDTQYF.

This clone showed up just a few times. V usage is TRBV7-9 and J usage is TRBJ1-5; D perhaps matches TRBD1 (6 bases). The V gene's germline CDR1 is SEHNR and CDR2 FQNEAQ (reference sequence). There are 15 residues in the CDR3. The ends were cut back, 1 base at V and 6 bases at J, with 13 bases in the middle. The CDR3 loop reads CASSLGFGGFQPQHF. Here the CDR3 DNA reads TGTGCCAGCAGCTTAGGGTTCGGGGGCTTTCAGCCCCAGCATTTT.

This clone occurred a few times. This rearrangement joins TRBV5-8 to TRBJ1-5; 7 bases line up with TRBD1. After removal of 4 bases from V and 0 bases from J, the junction contained 4 bases not matched to a gene. Germline lookup yields CDR1 SGHTS and CDR2 YDEGEE. CDR3 length equals 15 residues. In DNA form, the CDR3 reads TGTGCCAGCAGCCGACAGGGATATAGCAATCAGCCCCAGCATTTT. Its protein product is CASSRQGYSNQPQHF. The full variable domain, its missing parts supplied by reference TRBV5-8 and TRBJ1-5, is EAGVTQSPTHLIKTRGQQATLRCSPISGHTSVYWYQQALGLGLQFLLWYDEGEERNRGNFPPRFSGRQFPNYSSELNVNALELEDSALYLCASSRQGYSNQPQHFGDGTRLSIL.

J is TRBJ2-5 and V is TRBV7-2; D is possibly TRBD1 (6 bases). The length of the CDR3 is 13 residues. The germline gives CDR1 SGHTA, CDR2 FQGNSA. V lost 3 bases and J 3 bases, leaving 8 bases between the germline ends. CDR3 protein: CASSLNREETQYF. The CDR3 DNA follows: TGTGCCAGCAGCTTGAACAGGGAAGAGACCCAGTACTTC.

The J gene is TRBJ1-4, the V gene TRBV9, with D perhaps TRBD1 (5 bases). The CDR3 length is 17 residues. V dropped 0 bases and J dropped 7 bases, with 19 bases sitting between them. CDR1 is SGDLS and CDR2 is YYNGEE in the germline V gene. CDR3 in amino acids: CASSVGQPGAYSEKLFF. The CDR3 coding sequence is TGTGCCAGCAGCGTAGGGCAGCCTGGGGCATATAGTGAAAAACTGTTTTTT.

The chain is built from TRBV7-9 and TRBJ2-3; TRBD2 matches at 14 bases. Germline assignment: CDR1 SEHNR and CDR2 FQNEAQ (reference sequence). The V gene end was trimmed by 5 bases and the J gene end by 1 base; junction bases not matched to a gene: 11. This CDR3 is built from 19 residues. CDR3 amino acids: CASSRVGGTSGGRTDTQYF. In DNA, the CDR3 is TGTGCCAGCAGCCGAGTCGGAGGGACTAGCGGGGGACGCACAGATACGCAGTATTTT.

The V gene is TRBV11-2, the J gene TRBJ2-5; a weak D match, TRBD1 (6 bases). The CDR3 is 15 amino acids. V was shortened by 4 bases and J by 5 bases, with 17 bases between the two germline ends. CDR1 and CDR2 (germline): SGHAT, FQNNGV. This chain's CDR3 is CASSWADRRGETQYF. CDR3 nucleotide sequence: TGTGCCAGCAGCTGGGCCGACAGGAGAGGGGAGACCCAGTACTTC.

The V gene is TRBV12-3 or TRBV12-4, the J gene TRBJ1-2, with D possibly TRBD1 on 6 matching bases. The CDR3 loop spans 13 amino acids. The V end was cut by 6 bases, the J end by 7 bases, with 15 bases between. The CDR3 protein is CASRRDIRGGYTF. CDR3 DNA: TGTGCCAGCAGACGGGACATTCGGGGTGGCTACACCTTC.

This chain joins TRBV18 and TRBJ1-4; a weak D match, TRBD1 (5 bases). CDR1 is KGHSH and CDR2 is LQKENI in the germline V gene. The CDR3 contains 14 residues. Trimming cost V 4 bases and J 5 bases, with 11 bases left between them. The CDR3, as DNA: TGTGCCAGCTCACGAGGACATTTGAATGAAAAACTGTTTTTT. Its protein product is CASSRGHLNEKLFF.

The chain is built from TRBV21-1 and TRBJ1-2. TRBV21-1 is a listed pseudogene. The CDR3 loop spans 10 amino acids. The CDR3 reads CASSENGYTF. The CDR3 nucleotides read TGTGCCAGCAGCGAAAATGGCTACACCTTC.

The CDR3 nucleotides are TGCGCCAGCAGCTTGGCGGGATTAGCGGGAGCTGAGCAGTTCTTC. Encoded protein: CASSLAGLAGAEQFF. V is TRBV5-1 and J is TRBJ2-1; 9 bases match TRBD2. The CDR3 has 15 amino acids. V lost 0 bases, J lost 9 bases, and 7 bases stayed unmatched. Germline CDR1 reads SGHRS; CDR2 reads YFSETQ. The complete variable domain, with remaining parts taken from reference TRBV5-1 and TRBJ2-1, reads KAGVTQTPRYLIKTRGQQVTLSCSPISGHRSVSWYQQTPGQGLQFLFEYFSETQRNKGNFPGRFSGRQFSNSRSEMNVSTLELGDSALYLCASSLAGLAGAEQFFGPGTRLTVL.

The chain links TRBV6-5 to TRBJ2-3; 12 positions match TRBD2. The CDR3 loop spans 15 amino acids. The V segment lost 6 bases and the J segment 2 bases; nucleotides outside the gene matches: 3. The germline CDR1 and CDR2 sequences are MNHEY and SVGAGI. CDR3 coding DNA: TGTGCCAGCAGGCTAGCGGGAGGGATCACAGATACGCAGTATTTT. This codes for CASRLAGGITDTQYF.